The 24 T cell receptor beta chains below come from one sample, sequenced in a study of CD8 T cells in Susac syndrome. Reverse transcription of about 0.5 to 1 ug RNA used random hexamers. TCRdb reprocessed the immunoSEQ multiplex PCR reads via MiXCR and lists one record per CDR3 protein. The sample yields about 80,000 distinct CDR3 sequences, 90% to 95% seen once. The sample taken for sequencing was CD8+ T cells from PBMCs. The source is a human donor with multiple sclerosis.

To note about this clonotype: An end of the junction differs from the germline gene, which may be a read error. The rearrangement links TRBV6-1 to TRBJ2-1; 8 bases fit TRBD2. In germline, CDR1 is MNHNS, CDR2 SASEGT. The CDR3 is 15 residues long. CDR3 region: CASPAFGGAYNEQFF. CDR3 coding DNA: TGTGCCAGCCCAGCCTTCGGGGGGGCCTATAATGAGCAGTTCTTC.

This clonotype was counted once. This chain uses TRBV23-1 with TRBJ1-2; maybe TRBD1 (5 bases). TRBV23-1 is known as an ORF, though its function is uncertain. V was trimmed by 6 bases and J by 2 bases, leaving 19 bases between them. The CDR3 is made up of 16 amino acids. In DNA, the CDR3 is TGCGCCAGCAGCAACCAAACGCTCTGGGGGAACTATGGCTACACCTTC. It is translated as CASSNQTLWGNYGYTF.

The CDR3 DNA reads as TGTGCCAGCAGTTATTTCGACGAGCAGTACTTC. Translation gives CASSYFDEQYF. The chain combines TRBV6-2 or TRBV6-3 with TRBJ2-7; unclear D gene. This CDR3 region has 11 residues. Germline V gene lookup returns CDR1 MNHEY and CDR2 SVGEGT. Trimming stripped 3 bases from V and 5 bases from J, with 5 bases between.

This chain uses TRBV19 with TRBJ1-2; D not certain. V shed 3 bases and J shed 7 bases, with 9 bases lying between them. Germline CDR1 LNHDA, CDR2 SQIVND (reference sequence). This CDR3 has 12 residues. The CDR3 nucleotides are TGTGCCAGTAGTATCGGATTTAGTGGCTACACCTTC. This encodes CASSIGFSGYTF.

This chain joins TRBV27 and TRBJ2-5; TRBD1 matches 7 bases. Germline CDR1 reads MNHEY; CDR2 reads SMNVEV (reference sequence). The CDR3 loop spans 15 amino acids. J was trimmed by 5 bases and V by 4 bases; bases with no gene match: 10. CDR3 region: CASSSLGTAGETQYF. As DNA, the CDR3 is TGTGCCAGCAGTTCCTTAGGGACAGCTGGGGAGACCCAGTACTTC.

V usage is TRBV10-3 and J usage is TRBJ1-2; D is unresolved. CDR1 and CDR2 from the germline V gene are ENHRY and SYGVKD. The CDR3 length is 11 residues. V lost 3 bases and J lost 10, with 9 bases in between. The CDR3: CAISDGPTYTF. The CDR3 DNA follows: TGTGCCATCAGTGATGGGCCCACCTACACCTTC.

The V and J genes are TRBV5-8 and TRBJ1-2; D unclear. The V gene lost 0 bases and the J gene lost 0 bases, with 12 bases spanning the gap. The CDR3 consists of 16 residues. Germline V CDR1 and CDR2: SGHTS, YDEGEE. This chain's CDR3 is CASSLEVGIANYGYTF. The CDR3, as DNA: TGTGCCAGCAGCTTGGAAGTAGGCATAGCTAACTATGGCTACACCTTC.

The chain employs TRBV5-4 and TRBJ2-5, with 7 bases aligning to TRBD2. V lost 4 bases and J lost 1; bases outside the gene matches: 7. Germline lookup yields CDR1 SGHNT and CDR2 YYREEE (reference sequence). The CDR3 runs to 15 residues. CDR3 in DNA: TGTGCCAGCAGCCTTCCTGGGGGGGTCCAAGAGACCCAGTACTTC. Translating it yields CASSLPGGVQETQYF.

Comment on this clonotype: Relative to the germline gene, one junction end is altered; a read error may explain this. The gene calls are TRBV12-3 or TRBV12-4 and TRBJ2-1; 9 bases align to TRBD2. This CDR3 has 14 amino acids. The CDR3 here is CASSLAGSMDEQFF. Here the CDR3 DNA reads TGTGCCAGCAGTCTAGCGGGAAGTATGGATGAGCAGTTCTTC.

CDR3 protein: CASSIAGGPNYEQYF. CDR3 coding DNA: TGTGCCAGTAGTATAGCGGGAGGGCCTAACTACGAGCAGTACTTC. The gene calls are TRBV19 and TRBJ2-7; TRBD2 matches 8 bases. The V and J ends lost 1 base and 3 bases, in that order; junction bases with no gene match: 5. Germline V gene lookup returns CDR1 LNHDA and CDR2 SQIVND (reference sequence). The CDR3 length is 15 residues.

V usage is TRBV15 and J usage is TRBJ2-5, with 9 bases aligning to TRBD1. V shed 5 bases and J 3 bases; nucleotides not matched to a gene: 13. CDR1 and CDR2 from the germline V gene are LNHNV and YYDKDF (reference sequence). The CDR3 loop spans 17 amino acids. Here the CDR3 reads CATSLSRQGVGEETQYF. The DNA for the CDR3 is TGTGCCACCAGCCTAAGTCGACAGGGGGTGGGGGAAGAGACCCAGTACTTC.

The V and J genes are TRBV28 and TRBJ1-4; unclear D gene. This CDR3 contains 14 residues. The germline CDR1 and CDR2 sequences are MDHEN and SYDVKM. V was shortened by 3 bases and J by 4 bases, with 9 bases between the two germline ends. The CDR3 is CASSLGIGNEKLFF. CDR3 DNA sequence: TGTGCCAGCAGTTTGGGCATTGGTAATGAAAAACTGTTTTTT. Based on the CDR3 plus reference TRBV28 and TRBJ1-4, the full variable domain is DVKVTQSSRYLVKRTGEKVFLECVQDMDHENMFWYRQDPGLGLRLIYFSYDVKMKEKGDIPEGYSVSREKKERFSLILESASTNQTSMYLCASSLGIGNEKLFFGSGTQLSVL.

CDR3 residues: CASSPGQGWSRGYTF. CDR3 sequence (DNA): TGTGCCAGTAGTCCGGGACAGGGATGGTCAAGAGGCTACACCTTC. This rearrangement joins TRBV19 to TRBJ1-2; 9 bases fit TRBD1. Germline CDR1 is LNHDA and CDR2 is SQIVND (reference sequence). With 5 bases clipped from V and 8 bases from J, the junction kept 12 bases outside the gene matches. This CDR3 is built from 15 residues. Looking up the rest from reference TRBV19 and TRBJ1-2 gives the full variable domain: DGGITQSPKYLFRKEGQNVTLSCEQNLNHDAMYWYRQDPGQGLRLIYYSQIVNDFQKGDIAEGYSVSREKKESFPLTVTSAQKNPTAFYLCASSPGQGWSRGYTFGSGTRLTVV.

This clonotype was recorded once. This chain links TRBV12-3 or TRBV12-4 with TRBJ1-5; D remains unclear. Trimming took off 3 bases at V and 0 bases at J, with 3 bases between the two ends. CDR3 length: 13 amino acids. CDR3 in amino acids: CASSFHSNQPQHF. CDR3 DNA sequence: TGTGCCAGCAGTTTCCATAGCAATCAGCCCCAGCATTTT.

The J gene is TRBJ1-2, the V gene TRBV4-3; possible D gene TRBD1, 5 bases. In germline, CDR1 is LGHNA, CDR2 YSLEER. CDR3 length: 15 residues. V dropped 1 base and J dropped 8 bases, with 17 bases sitting between them. As DNA, the CDR3 is TGCGCCAGCAGCCAAGCGGAGGGGTCATATGGAGGCTACACCTTC. Its protein product is CASSQAEGSYGGYTF.

V and J are TRBV2 and TRBJ2-7, with TRBD2 identical over 11 bases. Germline-derived CDR1 and CDR2 are SNHLY and FYNNEI. The CDR3 is 17 residues long. Trimming took 7 bases from V and 8 from J; bases not matched to a gene: 19. The CDR3 loop is CASTFVPSGGKRLQQYF. The CDR3 DNA sequence: TGTGCCAGCACTTTCGTCCCTAGCGGGGGGAAACGTTTACAGCAGTACTTC.

The V and J genes are TRBV29-1 and TRBJ1-1; D possibly corresponds to TRBD1 (5 bases). The CDR3 loop spans 12 amino acids. In germline, CDR1 is SQVTM, CDR2 ANQGSEA. The V end lost 7 bases, the J end lost 3 bases, and 12 bases lay between the germline ends. In DNA, the CDR3 is TGCAGCGCCGCAGGAGGGGACACTGAAGCTTTCTTT. Amino acid sequence: CSAAGGDTEAFF.

The chain's CDR3 is CASSPFPGQAIYSNQPQHF. The CDR3 DNA sequence: TGTGCCAGCAGTCCTTTCCCGGGACAGGCGATCTACAGCAATCAGCCCCAGCATTTT. The V and J genes are TRBV28 and TRBJ1-5; 8 nucleotides match TRBD1. V gave up 5 bases and J gave up 1 base; unmatched junction bases: 16. Germline CDR1 and CDR2: MDHEN and SYDVKM. There are 19 residues in the CDR3.

The CDR3 here is CASHDRGGTDTQYF. In nucleotides, the CDR3 is TGTGCCAGCCACGACAGGGGTGGCACAGATACGCAGTATTTT. This chain connects TRBV19 to TRBJ2-3, with 8 bases fitting TRBD1. The CDR3 runs to 14 residues. V gave up 9 bases and J gave up 1 base; unmatched junction bases: 6. Germline CDR1 and CDR2: LNHDA and SQIVND (reference sequence). The complete variable domain, with remaining parts taken from reference TRBV19 and TRBJ2-3, reads DGGITQSPKYLFRKEGQNVTLSCEQNLNHDAMYWYRQDPGQGLRLIYYSQIVNDFQKGDIAEGYSVSREKKESFPLTVTSAQKNPTAFYLCASHDRGGTDTQYFGPGTRLTVL.

This rearrangement joins TRBV6-5 to TRBJ1-5, with a tentative D call TRBD1 (5 bases). There are 14 residues in the CDR3. Trimming cost V 2 bases and J 2 bases, with 7 bases left between them. The germline V gene has CDR1 MNHEY and CDR2 SVGAGI. The CDR3 DNA reads TGTGCCAGCAGTTACGGGGGAGGCAATCAGCCCCAGCATTTT. Translating it yields CASSYGGGNQPQHF.

This chain connects TRBV9 to TRBJ2-1; TRBD2 matches at 11 bases. This CDR3 contains 18 residues. Germline CDR1 and CDR2: SGDLS and YYNGEE. The ends lost 2 bases at V and 6 bases at J; junction bases unmatched: 13. CDR3 DNA: TGTGCCAGCAGCGTTCCTCTAGCGGGAGGCCAAGGAGTCAATGAGCAGTTCTTC. This codes for CASSVPLAGGQGVNEQFF.

V and J are TRBV4-2 and TRBJ2-2; no firm D call. CDR1 and CDR2 from the germline V gene are LGHNA and YNFKEQ. The CDR3 covers 16 residues. Trimming cost V 0 bases and J 0 bases, with 8 bases left between them. CDR3 region: CASSQDEWANTGELFF. The CDR3 DNA reads as TGTGCCAGCAGCCAAGATGAGTGGGCGAACACCGGGGAGCTGTTTTTT.

The chain employs TRBV27 and TRBJ2-2, with D tentatively TRBD2 (5 bases). The germline V and J ends were trimmed by 6 bases and 5 bases, with 25 bases remaining between them. Per the germline V gene, CDR1 is MNHEY and CDR2 is SMNVEV (reference sequence). This CDR3 has 18 amino acids. CDR3 sequence (DNA): TGTGCCAGCAGCATATTTATGAGCGGAGGCCGAAAGACCGGGGAGCTGTTTTTT. Encoded protein: CASSIFMSGGRKTGELFF.

The chain has TRBV7-8 and TRBJ1-3; no firm D call. Trimming left V 0 bases short and J 0 bases short, with 9 bases between. Germline-derived CDR1 and CDR2 are SGHVS and FQNEAQ. This CDR3 has 16 amino acids. CDR3 coding DNA: TGTGCCAGCAGCTTAGCCGACACCGTCTCTGGAAACACCATATATTTT. It encodes CASSLADTVSGNTIYF.